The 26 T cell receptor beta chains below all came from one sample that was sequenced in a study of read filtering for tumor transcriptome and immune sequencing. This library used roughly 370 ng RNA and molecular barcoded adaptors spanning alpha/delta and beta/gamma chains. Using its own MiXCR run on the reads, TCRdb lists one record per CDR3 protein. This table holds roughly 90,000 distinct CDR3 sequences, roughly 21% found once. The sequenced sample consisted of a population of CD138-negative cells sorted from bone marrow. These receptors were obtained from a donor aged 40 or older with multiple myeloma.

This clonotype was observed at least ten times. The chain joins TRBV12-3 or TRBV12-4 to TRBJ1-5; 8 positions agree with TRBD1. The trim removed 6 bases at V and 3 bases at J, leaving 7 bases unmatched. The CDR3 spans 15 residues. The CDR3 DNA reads TGTGCCAGCAGCCCCACAGGGGGAAACAATCAGCCCCAGCATTTT. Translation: CASSPTGGNNQPQHF.

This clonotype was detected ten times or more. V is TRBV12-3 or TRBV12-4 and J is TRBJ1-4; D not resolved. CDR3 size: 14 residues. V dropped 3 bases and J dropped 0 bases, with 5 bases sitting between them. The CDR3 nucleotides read TGTGCCAGCAGTTTCTCAACAACTAATGAAAAACTGTTTTTT. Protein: CASSFSTTNEKLFF.

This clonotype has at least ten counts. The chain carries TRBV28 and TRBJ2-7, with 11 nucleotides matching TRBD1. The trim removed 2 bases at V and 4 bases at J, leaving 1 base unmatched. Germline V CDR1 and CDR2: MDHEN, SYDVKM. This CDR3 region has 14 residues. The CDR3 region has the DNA TGTGCCAGCAGTTTAGGGACAGGGGGATACGAGCAGTACTTC. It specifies CASSLGTGGYEQYF.

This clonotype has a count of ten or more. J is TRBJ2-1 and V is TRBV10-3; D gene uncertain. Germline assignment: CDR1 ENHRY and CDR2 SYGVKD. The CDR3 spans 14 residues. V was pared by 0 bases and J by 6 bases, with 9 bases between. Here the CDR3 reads CAISESTPTNEQFF. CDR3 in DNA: TGTGCCATCAGTGAGTCGACGCCTACCAATGAGCAGTTCTTC.

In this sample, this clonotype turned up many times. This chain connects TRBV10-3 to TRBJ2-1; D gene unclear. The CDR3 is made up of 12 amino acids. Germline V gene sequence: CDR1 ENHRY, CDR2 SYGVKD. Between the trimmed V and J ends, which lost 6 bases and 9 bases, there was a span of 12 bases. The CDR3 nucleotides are TGTGCCATCAGGGGCCCGGAACCTGAGCAGTTCTTC. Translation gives CAIRGPEPEQFF.

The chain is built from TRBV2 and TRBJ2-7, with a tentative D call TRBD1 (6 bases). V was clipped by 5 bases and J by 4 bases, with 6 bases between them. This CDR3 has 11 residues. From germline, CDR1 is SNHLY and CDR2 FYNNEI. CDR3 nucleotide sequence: TGTGCCAGCAGTACAGGGTACGAGCAGTACTTC. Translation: CASSTGYEQYF.

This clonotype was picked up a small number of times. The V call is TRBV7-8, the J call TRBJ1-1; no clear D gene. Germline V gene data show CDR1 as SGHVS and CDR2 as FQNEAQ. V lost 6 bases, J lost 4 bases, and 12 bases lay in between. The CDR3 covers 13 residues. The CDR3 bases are TGTGCCAGCAGGTCAACACTTAGCACTGAAGCTTTCTTT. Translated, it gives CASRSTLSTEAFF.

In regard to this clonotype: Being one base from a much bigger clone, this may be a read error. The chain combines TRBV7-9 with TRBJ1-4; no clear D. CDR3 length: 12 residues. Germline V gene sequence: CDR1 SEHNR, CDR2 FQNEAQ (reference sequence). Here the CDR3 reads CASSSRKERLFF. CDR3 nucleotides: TGTGCCAGCAGCTCCCGCAAGGAAAGACTGTTTTTT. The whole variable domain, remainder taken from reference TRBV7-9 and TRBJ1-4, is DTGVSQNPRHKITKRGQNVTFRCDPISEHNRLYWYRQTLGQGPEFLTYFQNEAQLEKSRLLSDRFSAERPKGSFSTLEIQRTEQGDSAMYLCASSSRKERLFFGSGTQLSVL.

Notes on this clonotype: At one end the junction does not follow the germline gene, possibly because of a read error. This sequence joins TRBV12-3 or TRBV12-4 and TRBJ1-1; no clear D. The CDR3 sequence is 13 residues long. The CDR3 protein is CASSLRGNTEALF. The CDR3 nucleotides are TGTGCCAGCAGTCTCAGAGGGAACACTGAAGCTCTCTTT.

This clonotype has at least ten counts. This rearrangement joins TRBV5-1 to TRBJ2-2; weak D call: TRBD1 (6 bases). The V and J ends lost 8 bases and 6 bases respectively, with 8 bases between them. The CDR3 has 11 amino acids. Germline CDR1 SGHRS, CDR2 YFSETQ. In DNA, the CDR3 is TGCGCCAGTTCAGGGGCCGGGGAGCTGTTTTTT. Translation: CASSGAGELFF.

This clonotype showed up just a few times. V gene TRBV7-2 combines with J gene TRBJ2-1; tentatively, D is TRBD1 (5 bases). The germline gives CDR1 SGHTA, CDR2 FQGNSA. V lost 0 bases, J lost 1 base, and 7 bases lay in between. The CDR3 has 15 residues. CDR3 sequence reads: CASSLAGASYNEQFF. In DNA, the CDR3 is TGTGCCAGCAGCTTAGCAGGGGCGTCCTACAATGAGCAGTTCTTC.

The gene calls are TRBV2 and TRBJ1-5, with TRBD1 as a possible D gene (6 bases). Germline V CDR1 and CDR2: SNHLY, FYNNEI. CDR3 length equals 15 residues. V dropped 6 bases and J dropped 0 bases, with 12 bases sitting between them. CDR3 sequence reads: CASRNRAVSNQPQHF. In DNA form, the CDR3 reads TGTGCCAGCAGGAACAGGGCCGTTAGCAATCAGCCCCAGCATTTT.

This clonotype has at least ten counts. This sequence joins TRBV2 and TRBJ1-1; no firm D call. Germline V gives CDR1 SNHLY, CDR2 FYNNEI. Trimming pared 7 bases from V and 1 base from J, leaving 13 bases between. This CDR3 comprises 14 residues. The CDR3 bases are TGTGCCAGCAACTCGGGCAGGACGAACACTGAAGCTTTCTTT. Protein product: CASNSGRTNTEAFF.

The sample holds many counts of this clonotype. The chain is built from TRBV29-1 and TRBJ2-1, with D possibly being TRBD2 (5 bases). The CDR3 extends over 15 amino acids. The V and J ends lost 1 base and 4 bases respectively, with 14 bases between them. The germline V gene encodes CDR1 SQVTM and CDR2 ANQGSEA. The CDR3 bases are TGCAGCGTTGAAGGCCGAGGAAGAGGGTACAATGAGCAGTTCTTC. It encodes CSVEGRGRGYNEQFF.

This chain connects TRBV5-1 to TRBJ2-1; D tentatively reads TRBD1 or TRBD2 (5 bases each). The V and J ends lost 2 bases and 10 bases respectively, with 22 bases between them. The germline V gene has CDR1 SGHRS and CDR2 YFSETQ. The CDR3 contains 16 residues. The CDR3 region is CASSFGAGWGSLEQFF. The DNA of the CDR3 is TGCGCCAGCAGCTTCGGGGCAGGTTGGGGCTCCTTGGAGCAGTTCTTC.

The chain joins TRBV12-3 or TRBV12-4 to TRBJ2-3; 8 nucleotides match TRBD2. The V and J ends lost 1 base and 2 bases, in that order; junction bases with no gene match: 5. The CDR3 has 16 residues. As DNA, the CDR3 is TGTGCCAGCAGTTTAGTGGCGGGGGGCCTCACAGATACGCAGTATTTT. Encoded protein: CASSLVAGGLTDTQYF.

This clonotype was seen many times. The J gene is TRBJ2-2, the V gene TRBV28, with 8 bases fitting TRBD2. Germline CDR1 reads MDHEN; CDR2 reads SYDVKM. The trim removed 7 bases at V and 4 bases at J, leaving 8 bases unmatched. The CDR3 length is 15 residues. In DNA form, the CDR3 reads TGTGCCAGCACCGGGGGGGGATATCGCACCGGGGAGCTGTTTTTT. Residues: CASTGGGYRTGELFF.

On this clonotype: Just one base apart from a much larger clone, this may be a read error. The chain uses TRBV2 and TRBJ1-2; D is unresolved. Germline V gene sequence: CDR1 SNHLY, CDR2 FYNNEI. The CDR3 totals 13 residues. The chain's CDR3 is CASSPSLGYGYNF. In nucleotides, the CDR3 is TGTGCCAGCAGCCCCAGCCTGGGCTATGGCTACAACTTC.

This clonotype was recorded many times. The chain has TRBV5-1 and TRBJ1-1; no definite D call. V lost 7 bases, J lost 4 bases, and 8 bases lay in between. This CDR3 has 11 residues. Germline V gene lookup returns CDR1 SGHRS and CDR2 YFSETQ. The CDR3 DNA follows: TGCGCCAGCGGGAAGGGCACTGAAGCTTTCTTT. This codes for CASGKGTEAFF.

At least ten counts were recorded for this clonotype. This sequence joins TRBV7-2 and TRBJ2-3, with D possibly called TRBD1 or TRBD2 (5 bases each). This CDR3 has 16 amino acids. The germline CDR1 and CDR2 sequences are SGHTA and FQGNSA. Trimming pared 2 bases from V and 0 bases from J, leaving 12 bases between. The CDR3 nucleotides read TGTGCCAGCAGCTTATCTTCCGGGACGAGCACAGATACGCAGTATTTT. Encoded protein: CASSLSSGTSTDTQYF. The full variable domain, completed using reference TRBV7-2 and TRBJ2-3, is GAGVSQSPSNKVTEKGKDVELRCDPISGHTALYWYRQSLGQGLEFLIYFQGNSAPDKSGLPSDRFSAERTGGSVSTLTIQRTQQEDSAVYLCASSLSSGTSTDTQYFGPGTRLTVL.

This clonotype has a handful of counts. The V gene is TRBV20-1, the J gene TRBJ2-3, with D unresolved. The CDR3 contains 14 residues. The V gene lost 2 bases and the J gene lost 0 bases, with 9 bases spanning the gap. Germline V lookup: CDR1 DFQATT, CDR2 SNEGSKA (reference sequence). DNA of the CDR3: TGCAGTGCTAGATCACAGACTAGCACAGATACGCAGTATTTT. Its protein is CSARSQTSTDTQYF.

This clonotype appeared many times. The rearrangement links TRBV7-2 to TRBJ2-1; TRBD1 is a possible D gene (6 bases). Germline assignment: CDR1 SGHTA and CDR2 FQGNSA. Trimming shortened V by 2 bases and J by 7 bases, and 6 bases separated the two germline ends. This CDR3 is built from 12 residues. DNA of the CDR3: TGTGCCAGCAGCTTACAGGGGAATGAGCAGTTCTTC. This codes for CASSLQGNEQFF. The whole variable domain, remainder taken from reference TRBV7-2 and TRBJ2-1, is GAGVSQSPSNKVTEKGKDVELRCDPISGHTALYWYRQSLGQGLEFLIYFQGNSAPDKSGLPSDRFSAERTGGSVSTLTIQRTQQEDSAVYLCASSLQGNEQFFGPGTRLTVL.

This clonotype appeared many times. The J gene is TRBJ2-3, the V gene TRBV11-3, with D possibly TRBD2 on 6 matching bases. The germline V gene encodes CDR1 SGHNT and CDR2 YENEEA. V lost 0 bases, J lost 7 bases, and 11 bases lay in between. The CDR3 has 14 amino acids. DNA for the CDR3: TGTGCCAGCAGCTTAGACGCAGGGAGGAATACGCAGTATTTT. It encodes CASSLDAGRNTQYF. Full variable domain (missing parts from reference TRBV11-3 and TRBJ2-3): EAGVVQSPRYKIIEKKQPVAFWCNPISGHNTLYWYLQNLGQGPELLIRYENEEAVDDSQLPKDRFSAERLKGVDSTLKIQPAELGDSAVYLCASSLDAGRNTQYFGPGTRLTVL.

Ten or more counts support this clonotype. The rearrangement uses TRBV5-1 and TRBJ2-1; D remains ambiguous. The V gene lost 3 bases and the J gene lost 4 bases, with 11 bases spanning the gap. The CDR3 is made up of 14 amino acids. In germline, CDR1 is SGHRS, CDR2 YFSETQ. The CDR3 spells CASSSAGPYNEQFF. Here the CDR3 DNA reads TGCGCCAGCAGCTCAGCCGGGCCGTACAATGAGCAGTTCTTC.

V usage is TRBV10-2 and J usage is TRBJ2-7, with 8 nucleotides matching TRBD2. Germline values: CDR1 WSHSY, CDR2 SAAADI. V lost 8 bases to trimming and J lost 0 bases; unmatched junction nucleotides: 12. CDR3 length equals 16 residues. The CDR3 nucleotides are TGCGCCAGCGATAGAACTGGCGGGGGGAGCTCCTACGAGCAGTACTTC. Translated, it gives CASDRTGGGSSYEQYF.

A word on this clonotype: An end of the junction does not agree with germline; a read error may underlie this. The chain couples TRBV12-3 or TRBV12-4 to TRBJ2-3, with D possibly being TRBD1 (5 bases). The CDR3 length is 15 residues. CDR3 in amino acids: CASSHPWSTTGTQYF. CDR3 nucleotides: TGTGCCAGCAGTCATCCGTGGTCGACCACAGGTACGCAGTATTTT.